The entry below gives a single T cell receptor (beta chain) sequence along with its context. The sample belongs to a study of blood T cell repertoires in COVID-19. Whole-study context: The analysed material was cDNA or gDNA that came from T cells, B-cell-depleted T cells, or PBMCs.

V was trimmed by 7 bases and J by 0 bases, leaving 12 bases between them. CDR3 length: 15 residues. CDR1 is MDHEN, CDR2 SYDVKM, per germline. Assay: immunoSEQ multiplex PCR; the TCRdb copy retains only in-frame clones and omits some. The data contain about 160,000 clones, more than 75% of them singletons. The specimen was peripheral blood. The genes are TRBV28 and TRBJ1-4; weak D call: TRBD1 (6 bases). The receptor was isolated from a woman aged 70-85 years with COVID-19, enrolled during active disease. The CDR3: CASMRGGATNEKLFF. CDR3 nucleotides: TGTGCCAGCATGAGGGGGGGAGCAACTAATGAAAAACTGTTTTTT.